These 19 T cell receptor beta chains came from one sample sequenced in a study of regulatory T cells in long-lasting Graves disease. Time point specified: persistent/refractory GD, antithyroid drugs over 5 years with positive TRAb. Making the TCR library involved RNA that had been extracted from PBMCs. In building TCR beta libraries, iRepertoire HTBI primers were used together with Arm-PCR of CDR3 regions. TCRdb itself ran the multiplex PCR reads through MiXCR, one entry per CDR3 protein. The sample has around 510,000 distinct CDR3 sequences, about 20% seen once. The sequences come from peripheral blood mononuclear cells (PBMCs), collected when the disease was refractory, from a patient treated with antithyroid drugs. These receptors were taken from a female donor with Graves disease.

In its sample, this clonotype was seen a few times. The V call is TRBV5-5, the J call TRBJ1-4, with D uncertain. In germline, CDR1 is SGHKS, CDR2 YYEKEE (reference sequence). The CDR3 contains 14 residues. V lost 1 base and J 4 bases, leaving 8 bases between the germline ends. Written as DNA, the CDR3 is TGTGCCAGCAGCTTGTGGGGTTATAATGAAAAACTGTTTTTT. Protein: CASSLWGYNEKLFF. Complete variable domain (other parts from reference TRBV5-5 and TRBJ1-4): DAGVTQSPTHLIKTRGQQVTLRCSPISGHKSVSWYQQVLGQGPQFIFQYYEKEERGRGNFPDRFSARQFPNYSSELNVNALLLGDSALYLCASSLWGYNEKLFFGSGTQLSVL.

This clonotype was seen many times. This chain links TRBV28 with TRBJ1-2; possibly TRBD1 for D (6 bases). The V gene lost 6 bases and the J gene lost 5 bases, with 13 bases spanning the gap. This CDR3 is built from 13 residues. Germline V gene data show CDR1 as MDHEN and CDR2 as SYDVKM. The CDR3 coding sequence is TGTGCCAGCAGGGGCTGGGGGGCGTATGGCTACACCTTC. This codes for CASRGWGAYGYTF.

The rearrangement uses TRBV28 and TRBJ1-3; D is uncertain. The germline CDR1 and CDR2 sequences are MDHEN and SYDVKM. Trimming cost V 7 bases and J 3 bases, with 10 bases left between them. This CDR3 region has 13 residues. CDR3 nucleotide sequence: TGTGCCAGCAACCAACCTCGTGGAAACACCATATATTTT. This encodes CASNQPRGNTIYF.

A few counts support this clonotype. The chain carries TRBV7-3 and TRBJ2-2; D is unresolved. CDR3 length equals 13 residues. Trimming pared 5 bases from V and 6 bases from J, leaving 10 bases between. Germline lookup yields CDR1 SGHTA and CDR2 FQGTGA. Here the CDR3 DNA reads TGTGCCAGCAGCGCTACTGGGGCCGGGGAGCTGTTTTTT. Translating gives CASSATGAGELFF.

In regard to this clonotype: A much larger clone lies a single base off, so this may be a read error. This chain connects TRBV6-2 or TRBV6-3 to TRBJ2-2, with 9 bases identical to TRBD2. Germline loops: CDR1 MNHEY, CDR2 SVGEGT. J lost 3 bases, V lost 2 bases, and 4 bases had no gene match. CDR3 length: 16 residues. The CDR3 sequence is CASSYAAGGHTGELFF. The CDR3 DNA is TGTGCCAGCAGTTACGCGGCGGGAGGGCACACCGGGGAGCTGTTTTTT.

The chain joins TRBV5-6 to TRBJ2-5, with 7 bases that match TRBD2. The trim removed 5 bases at V and 14 bases at J, leaving 15 bases unmatched. Germline CDR1 and CDR2: SGHDT and YYEEEE. CDR3 length equals 13 residues. DNA for the CDR3: TGTGCCAGCAGTCCGAGGCAGCGGGACCATAATTACTTC. The encoded protein is CASSPRQRDHNYF.

V and J are TRBV10-3 and TRBJ2-7; 7 nucleotides align to TRBD1. The germline V gene has CDR1 ENHRY and CDR2 SYGVKD. The CDR3 covers 13 residues. J lost 0 bases, V lost 10 bases, and 6 bases had no gene match. CDR3 nucleotides: TGTGCCACCCGACGGGACAGCTCCTACGAGCAGTACTTC. Its translation is CATRRDSSYEQYF.

DNA of the CDR3: TGTGCCAGTGAGATGGGCAATCAGCCCCAGCATTTT. As protein: CASEMGNQPQHF. The gene calls are TRBV19 and TRBJ1-5; D unresolved. The CDR3 length is 12 residues. Between the trimmed V and J ends, which lost 8 bases and 2 bases, there was a span of 7 bases. The germline gives CDR1 LNHDA, CDR2 SQIVND (reference sequence).

The table lists this clonotype with many counts. This chain joins TRBV30 and TRBJ1-2; unclear D gene. Germline V gene lookup returns CDR1 GTSNPN and CDR2 SVGIG (reference sequence). The CDR3 totals 13 residues. Deletions cut 2 bases from V and 3 bases from J, with 10 bases between. This CDR3 reads CAWSSGFDYGYTF. The CDR3 DNA is TGTGCCTGGAGTTCGGGTTTCGACTATGGCTACACCTTC. Filled out from reference TRBV30 and TRBJ1-2, the complete variable domain reads SQTIHQWPATLVQPVGSPLSLECTVEGTSNPNLYWYRQAAGRGLQLLFYSVGIGQISSEVPQNLSASRPQDRQFILSSKKLLLSDSGFYLCAWSSGFDYGYTFGSGTRLTVV.

Only one count was recorded for this clonotype. This chain links TRBV6-2 or TRBV6-3 with TRBJ1-4; TRBD1 aligns across 8 bases. V lost 2 bases to trimming and J lost 7 bases; unmatched junction nucleotides: 9. Germline CDR1 is MNHEY and CDR2 is SVGEGT. This CDR3 spans 16 amino acids. CDR3 coding DNA: TGTGCCAGCAGTTACGGGACCGGGACAGGATCTGAAAAACTGTTTTTT. Its translation: CASSYGTGTGSEKLFF.

This clonotype showed up many times. The V and J genes are TRBV30 and TRBJ2-7; D perhaps matches TRBD2 (5 bases). This CDR3 contains 11 residues. The ends were cut back, 7 bases at V and 3 bases at J, with 10 bases in the middle. Germline CDR1 reads GTSNPN; CDR2 reads SVGIG (reference sequence). The CDR3 bases are TGTGCCTTCACGGACTTCTACGAGCAGTACTTC. Amino acid sequence: CAFTDFYEQYF.

This clonotype was counted a few times. The chain employs TRBV19 and TRBJ1-5; no definite D call. CDR1 LNHDA and CDR2 SQIVND come from the germline V gene (reference sequence). This CDR3 spans 17 amino acids. V was shortened by 5 bases and J by 0 bases, with 17 bases between the two germline ends. CDR3 nucleotides: TGTGCCAGTAGTCCCCGACATAGCGACGGTAGCAATCAGCCCCAGCATTTT. Amino acid sequence: CASSPRHSDGSNQPQHF.

This clonotype was detected many times. The rearrangement joins TRBV27 to TRBJ1-1; D call uncertain. V lost 4 bases and J lost 2, with 14 bases in between. The CDR3 is made up of 15 amino acids. Germline V gives CDR1 MNHEY, CDR2 SMNVEV (reference sequence). In DNA form, the CDR3 reads TGTGCCAGCAGTTATGAGGTAGTTTCTAACACTGAAGCTTTCTTT. Translated: CASSYEVVSNTEAFF.

The chain joins TRBV20-1 to TRBJ1-1, with D possibly being TRBD1 (6 bases). The length of the CDR3 is 14 residues. CDR1 and CDR2 from the germline V gene are DFQATT and SNEGSKA (reference sequence). V gave up 3 bases and J gave up 0 bases, with 11 bases separating them. The CDR3 is CSARTDSMNTEAFF. The CDR3, as DNA: TGCAGTGCTAGGACGGACAGCATGAACACTGAAGCTTTCTTT.

The chain has TRBV13 and TRBJ2-1, with 13 bases identical to TRBD2. The germline CDR1 and CDR2 sequences are PRHDT and FYEKMQ (reference sequence). This CDR3 is 16 amino acids long. V was pared by 3 bases and J by 6 bases, with 5 bases of the junction left unmatched. CDR3 DNA sequence: TGTGCCAGCAGCTTCGGACTAGCGGGAGACCGCAATGAGCAGTTCTTC. It encodes CASSFGLAGDRNEQFF.

There are a few counts of this clonotype. The chain carries TRBV7-9 and TRBJ2-7, with D unclear. Germline CDR1 and CDR2: SEHNR and FQNEAQ (reference sequence). V was shortened by 5 bases and J by 3 bases, with 11 bases between the two germline ends. The length of the CDR3 is 13 residues. CDR3 sequence reads: CASSPDILYEQYF. The CDR3 DNA follows: TGTGCCAGCAGCCCGGATATACTCTACGAGCAGTACTTC.

This clonotype appeared many times. This chain uses TRBV7-3 with TRBJ2-2; 11 positions agree with TRBD2. The V segment lost 4 bases and the J segment 7 bases; nucleotides outside the gene matches: 11. Germline values: CDR1 SGHTA, CDR2 FQGTGA. This CDR3 is built from 17 residues. In nucleotides, the CDR3 is TGTGCCAGCAGCTATAACAGGCTAGCGGGAGGCCACGGGGAGCTGTTTTTT. Residues: CASSYNRLAGGHGELFF.

This chain joins TRBV5-4 and TRBJ2-2, with 7 bases that match TRBD1. Germline V gene lookup returns CDR1 SGHNT and CDR2 YYREEE (reference sequence). V lost 3 bases and J lost 0; bases outside the gene matches: 5. The CDR3 length is 16 residues. CDR3 in DNA: TGTGCCAGCAGCTCACAGGGGCGCCCGAACACCGGGGAGCTGTTTTTT. Translated: CASSSQGRPNTGELFF.

This clonotype was seen repeatedly, ten times or more. V usage is TRBV12-3 or TRBV12-4 and J usage is TRBJ1-5; D ambiguous. V was shortened by 6 bases and J by 8 bases, with 14 bases between the two germline ends. This CDR3 has 13 amino acids. DNA of the CDR3: TGTGCCAGCAGGGACTCCGGATGGGAGCCCCAGCATTTT. Encoded protein: CASRDSGWEPQHF.